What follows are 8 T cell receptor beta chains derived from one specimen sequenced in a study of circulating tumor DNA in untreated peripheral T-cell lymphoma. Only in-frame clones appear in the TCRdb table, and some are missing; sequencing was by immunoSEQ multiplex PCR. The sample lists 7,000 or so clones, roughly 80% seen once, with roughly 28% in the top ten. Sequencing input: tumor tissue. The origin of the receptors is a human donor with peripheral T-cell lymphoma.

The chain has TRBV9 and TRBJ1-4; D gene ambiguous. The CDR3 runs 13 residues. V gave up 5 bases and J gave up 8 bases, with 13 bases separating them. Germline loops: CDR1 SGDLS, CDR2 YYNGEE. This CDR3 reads CASSEGRNEKLFF. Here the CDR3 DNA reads TGTGCCAGCAGTGAAGGGCGAAACGAAAAACTGTTTTTT.

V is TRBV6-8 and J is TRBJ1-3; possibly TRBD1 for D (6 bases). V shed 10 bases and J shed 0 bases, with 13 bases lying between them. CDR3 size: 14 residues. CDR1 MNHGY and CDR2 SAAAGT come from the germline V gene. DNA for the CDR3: TGTGCCATCAGCACAGGGTTCTCTGGAAACACCATATATTTT. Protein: CAISTGFSGNTIYF.

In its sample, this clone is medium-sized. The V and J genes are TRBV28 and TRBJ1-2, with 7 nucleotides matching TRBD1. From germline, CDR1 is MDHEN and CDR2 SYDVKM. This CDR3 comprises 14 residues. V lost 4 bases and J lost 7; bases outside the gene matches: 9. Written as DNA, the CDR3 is TGTGCCAGCAGTTCCCCACAGGGGCTTGGTGGCTACACCTTC. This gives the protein CASSSPQGLGGYTF.

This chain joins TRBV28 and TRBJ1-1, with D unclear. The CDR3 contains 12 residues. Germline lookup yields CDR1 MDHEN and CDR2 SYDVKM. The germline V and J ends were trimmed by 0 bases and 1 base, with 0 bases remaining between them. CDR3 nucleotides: TGTGCCAGCAGTTTATGGAACACTGAAGCTTTCTTT. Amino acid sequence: CASSLWNTEAFF.

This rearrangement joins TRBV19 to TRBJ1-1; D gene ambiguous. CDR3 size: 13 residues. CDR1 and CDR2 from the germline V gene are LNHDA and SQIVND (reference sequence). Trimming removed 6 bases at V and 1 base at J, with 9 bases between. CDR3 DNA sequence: TGTGCCAGTAGATTTAGAGGGAACACTGAAGCTTTCTTT. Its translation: CASRFRGNTEAFF.

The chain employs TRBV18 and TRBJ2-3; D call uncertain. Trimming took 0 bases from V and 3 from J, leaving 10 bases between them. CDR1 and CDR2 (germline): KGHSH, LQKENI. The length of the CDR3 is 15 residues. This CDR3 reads CASSPPNSPTDTQYF. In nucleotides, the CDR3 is TGTGCCAGCTCACCACCCAACAGCCCTACAGATACGCAGTATTTT.

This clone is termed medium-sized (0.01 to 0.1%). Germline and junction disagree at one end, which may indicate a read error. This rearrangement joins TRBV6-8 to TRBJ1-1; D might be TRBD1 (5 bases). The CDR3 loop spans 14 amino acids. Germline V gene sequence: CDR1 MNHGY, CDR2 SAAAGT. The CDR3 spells CASSYEAEDTEAFF. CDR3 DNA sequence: TGTGCCAGCAGTTACGAGGCGGAGGACACCGAAGCTTTCTTT.

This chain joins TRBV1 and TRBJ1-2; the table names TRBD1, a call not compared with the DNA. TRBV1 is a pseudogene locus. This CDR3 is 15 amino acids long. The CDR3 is CASSPYRGHAYGYTF. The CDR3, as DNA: TGCGCCAGCAGCCCTTATAGGGGACATGCCTATGGCTACACCTTC.